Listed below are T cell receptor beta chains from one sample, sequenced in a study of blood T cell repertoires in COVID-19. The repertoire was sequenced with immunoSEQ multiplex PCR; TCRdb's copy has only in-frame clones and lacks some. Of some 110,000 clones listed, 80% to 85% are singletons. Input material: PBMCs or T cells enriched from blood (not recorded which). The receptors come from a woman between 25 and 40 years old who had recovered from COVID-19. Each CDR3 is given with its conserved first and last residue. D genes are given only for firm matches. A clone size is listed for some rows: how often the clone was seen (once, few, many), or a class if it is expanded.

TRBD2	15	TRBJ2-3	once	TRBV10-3	TGTGCCATCAGTGGGGGACTAGCGGGAGTTAACACGCAGTATTTT	CAISGGLAGVNTQYF
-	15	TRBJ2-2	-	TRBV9	TGTGCCAGCAGCACCGGGGGGCACACTTCTTCGGAGCTGTTTTTT	CASSTGGHTSSELFF
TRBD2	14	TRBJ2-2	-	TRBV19	TGTGCCAGTAGTGGTCTAGCGGGCACCGGGGAGCTGTTTTTT	CASSGLAGTGELFF
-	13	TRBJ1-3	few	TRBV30	TGTGCCTGGAGTACTCGCTCTGGAAACACCATATATTTT	CAWSTRSGNTIYF
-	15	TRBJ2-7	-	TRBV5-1	TGCGCCAGCAGTAGGGGGGCTAGCGGATCCTACGAGCAGTACTTC	CASSRGASGSYEQYF
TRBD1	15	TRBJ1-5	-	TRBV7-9	TGTGCCAGCAGCTTAGATGGGACAGGGGATCAGCCCCAGCATTTT	CASSLDGTGDQPQHF
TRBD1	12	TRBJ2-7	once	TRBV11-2	TGTGCCAGCAGCTTACGAACAGGGGAAGTTCGCTTC	CASSLRTGEVRF
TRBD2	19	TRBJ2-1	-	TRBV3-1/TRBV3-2	TGTGCCAGCAGCCAAGTGGGGACTAGCGGGAGGGGACACATAAATGAGCAGTTCTTC	CASSQVGTSGRGHINEQFF
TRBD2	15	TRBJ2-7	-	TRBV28	TGTGCCAGCAGCTACAGCGGGAGCCGACCCTACGAGCAGTACTTC	CASSYSGSRPYEQYF
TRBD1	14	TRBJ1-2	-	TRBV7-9	TGTGCCAGCAGCAAGGGACAGGGAGGAACTGGCTACACCTTC	CASSKGQGGTGYTF
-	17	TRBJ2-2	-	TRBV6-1	TGTGCCAGCAGTGAACTCGCCCGGCTAGTCGGTACCGGGGAGCTGTTTTTT	CASSELARLVGTGELFF
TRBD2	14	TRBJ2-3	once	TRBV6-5	TGTGCCAGCAGTCAACTGGGGCGTAGCGGGGGTCAGGATTTT	CASSQLGRSGGQDF
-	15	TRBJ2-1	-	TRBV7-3	TGTGCCAGCAGCTTAACTGGTTACAGGGCCAATGAGCAGTTCTTC	CASSLTGYRANEQFF
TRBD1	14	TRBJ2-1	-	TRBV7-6	TGTGCCAGCAGCTTACAGGGGGCGCATAATGAGCAGTTCTTC	CASSLQGAHNEQFF
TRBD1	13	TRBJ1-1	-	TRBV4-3	TGCGCCAGCAGCCTTGGGACAGTCGCTGAAGCTTTCTTT	CASSLGTVAEAFF
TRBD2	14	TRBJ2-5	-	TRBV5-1	TGCGCCAGCAGGCCTGGGACTACCCAAGAGACCCAGTACTTC	CASRPGTTQETQYF
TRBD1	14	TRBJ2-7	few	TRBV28	TGTGCCAGCAAGCACGAGGGGGCGACCTACGAGCAGTACTTC	CASKHEGATYEQYF
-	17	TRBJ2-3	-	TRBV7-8	TGTGCCAGCAGCCCCTTGGAGGGGCTCGCCATGACAGATACGCAGTATTTT	CASSPLEGLAMTDTQYF
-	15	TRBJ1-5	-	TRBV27	TGTGCCAGCAGTTTCGGTTCCCTTGGCAATCAGCCCCAGCATTTT	CASSFGSLGNQPQHF
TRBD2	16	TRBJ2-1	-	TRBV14	TGTGCCAGCAGCCGGACTAGCGGGAGGTTAAACAATGAGCAGTTCTTC	CASSRTSGRLNNEQFF
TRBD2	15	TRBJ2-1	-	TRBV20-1	TGCAGTGCTAGTAGCGGGAACGCGGAGAGCAATGAGCAGTTCTTC	CSASSGNAESNEQFF
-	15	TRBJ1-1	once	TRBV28	TGTGCCAGCAGTTTACCCTTGGTCGGAGGCACTGAAGCTTTCTTT	CASSLPLVGGTEAFF
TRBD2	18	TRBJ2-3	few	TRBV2	TGTGCCAGCAGTGAATTTTGGGTTCTAGCGGACGCCACAGATACGCAGTATTTT	CASSEFWVLADATDTQYF
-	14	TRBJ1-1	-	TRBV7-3	TGTGCCAGCAGCCTTATAGGGGGTCCCACTGAAGCTTTCTTT	CASSLIGGPTEAFF
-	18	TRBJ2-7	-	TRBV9	TGTGCCAGCAGCGTAGTTTATCGAGAGACAGACCTCTACTACGAGCAGTACTTC	CASSVVYRETDLYYEQYF
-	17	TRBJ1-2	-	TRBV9	TGTGCCAGCAGCGTTTCGGCCCTCGGGTATTATAACTATGGCTACACCTTC	CASSVSALGYYNYGYTF
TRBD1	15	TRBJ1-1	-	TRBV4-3	TGCGCCAGCAGCTTAATAGACAGGGCCAACACTGAAGCTTTCTTT	CASSLIDRANTEAFF
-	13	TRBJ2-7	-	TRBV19	TGTGCCAGTAGTCCCACTAGCTCCTACGAGCAGTACTTC	CASSPTSSYEQYF
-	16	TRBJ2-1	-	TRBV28	TGTGCCAGCAGTTTGGGGGGGCTAGTCACCTACAATGAGCAGTTCTTC	CASSLGGLVTYNEQFF
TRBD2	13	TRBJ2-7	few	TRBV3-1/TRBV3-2	TGTGCCAGCAGCCGGACTAGCGGCTACGAGCAGTACTTC	CASSRTSGYEQYF
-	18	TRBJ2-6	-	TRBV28	TGTGCCAGCAGTGAAGACGGATTAGCCGGCTCTGGGGCCAACGTCCTGACTTTC	CASSEDGLAGSGANVLTF
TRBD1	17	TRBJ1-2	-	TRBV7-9	TGTGCCAGCACCAACCCTCGTACAGGGGGACGAAACTATGGCTACACCTTC	CASTNPRTGGRNYGYTF
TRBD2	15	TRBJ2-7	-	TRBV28	TGTGCCAGCAGTGTACTAGCGGGAGTTAGGTACGAGCAGTACTTC	CASSVLAGVRYEQYF
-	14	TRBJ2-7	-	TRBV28	TGTGCCAGCAGTCCGCGGGTACCCCGGTACGAGCAGTACTTC	CASSPRVPRYEQYF
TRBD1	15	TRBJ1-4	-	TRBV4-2	TGTGCCAGCAGCCGTCGGGGACAGCGTAATGAAAAACTGTTTTTT	CASSRRGQRNEKLFF
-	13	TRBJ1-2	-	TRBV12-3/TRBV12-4	TGTGCCAGCAGTCTCACATCTAACTATGGCTACACCTTC	CASSLTSNYGYTF
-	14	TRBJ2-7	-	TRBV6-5	TGTGCCAGCAGTTACTCGTCAGGGTGGTACGAGCAGTACTTC	CASSYSSGWYEQYF
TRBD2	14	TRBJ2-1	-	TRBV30	TGTGCCTGGAACCGTCTAGCGGGAAACAATGAGCAGTTCTTC	CAWNRLAGNNEQFF
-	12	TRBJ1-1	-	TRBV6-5	TGTGCCAGCGGGAGGGGGGACACTGAAGCTTTCTTT	CASGRGDTEAFF
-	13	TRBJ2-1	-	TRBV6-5	TGTGCCAGCAGAGTAGCTGTAGGCAATGAGCAGTTCTTC	CASRVAVGNEQFF
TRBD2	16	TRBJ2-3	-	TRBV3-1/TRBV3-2	TGTGCCAGCGGTAGCGGGAGAAACTCTCAAGCAGATACGCAGTATTTT	CASGSGRNSQADTQYF
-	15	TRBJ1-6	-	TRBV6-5	TGTGCCAGCTCCAGGAGTACAGGGAAGGCCGCACCCCTCCACTTT	CASSRSTGKAAPLHF
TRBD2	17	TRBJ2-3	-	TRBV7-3	TGTGCCAGCAGCTTAACGACTAGCGGGAGCCGCACAGATACGCAGTATTTT	CASSLTTSGSRTDTQYF
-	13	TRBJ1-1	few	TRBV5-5	TGTGCCAGCAGCTTACAGGGTGACACTGAAGCTTTCTTT	CASSLQGDTEAFF
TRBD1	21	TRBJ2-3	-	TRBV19	TGTGCCAGTAGTATTGGGTTGACCGGGACAGTGGGGCTGAGCATCGCAGATACGCAGTATTTT	CASSIGLTGTVGLSIADTQYF
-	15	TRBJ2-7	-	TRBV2	TGTGCCAGCAGTGAACTGGGGGCGATTACGTACGAGCAGTACTTC	CASSELGAITYEQYF
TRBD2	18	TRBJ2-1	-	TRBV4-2	TGTGCCAGCAGCCAAGATCGGGGGCGGCTAGCGGGTCTCAATGAGCAGTTCTTC	CASSQDRGRLAGLNEQFF
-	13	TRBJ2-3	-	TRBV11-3	TGTGCCAGCAGCTTTTCGAGAACAGATACGCAGTATTTT	CASSFSRTDTQYF
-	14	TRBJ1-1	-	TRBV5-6	TGTGCCAGCAGCAGATCGGACTCCCACACTGAAGCTTTCTTT	CASSRSDSHTEAFF
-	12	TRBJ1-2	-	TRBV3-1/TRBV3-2	TGTGCCAGCAGCGAGGGATTGCGGGGCTACACCTTC	CASSEGLRGYTF
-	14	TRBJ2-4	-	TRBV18	TGTGCCAGCTCACCAGCAGCAGGGAAAAACATTCAGTACTTC	CASSPAAGKNIQYF
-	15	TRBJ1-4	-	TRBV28	TGTGCCAGCAGTTTATCTAGTACAGGGAACGAAAAACTGTTTTTT	CASSLSSTGNEKLFF
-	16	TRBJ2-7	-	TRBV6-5	TGTGCCAGCAGTTACTCGAGAGCTAGGCCGAACTACGAGCAGTACTTC	CASSYSRARPNYEQYF